This is a list of T cell receptor beta chains from one sample in a study of cytomegalovirus exposure and HLA in healthy donors. Assay used: immunoSEQ multiplex PCR; TCRdb lists only in-frame clones, some missing. The sample lists 180,000 or so clones, roughly 80% seen once, with around 1.4% in the top ten. The sequenced material came from PBMCs. The receptors come from a girl aged 5-17 years in good health and CMV-seropositive. The CDR3 runs from the conserved cysteine through the conserved F or W. The D gene is left open where the match is weak. The size entry is marked missing in some rows and otherwise reads once, few, many or a size class.

cdr3_aa: CASSQTSGRLFF
cdr3_nt: TGTGCCAGCAGCCAAACTAGCGGGAGGCTGTTCTTC
v_call: TRBV6-5
cdr3_length: 12
d_call: TRBD2
clone_size: -
j_call: TRBJ2-1

cdr3_aa: CASSTLDIGQPNTEAFF
cdr3_nt: TGTGCCAGTAGTACACTAGACATCGGACAGCCGAACACTGAAGCTTTCTTT
v_call: TRBV19
cdr3_length: 17
d_call: -
clone_size: few
j_call: TRBJ1-1

cdr3_aa: CASSYSLAGTYEQYF
cdr3_nt: TGTGCCAGCAGTTACTCCCTAGCGGGAACCTACGAGCAGTACTTC
v_call: TRBV6-5
cdr3_length: 15
d_call: TRBD2
clone_size: -
j_call: TRBJ2-7

cdr3_aa: CSVEDYRTGEAFF
cdr3_nt: TGCAGCGTTGAAGATTACCGGACAGGCGAAGCTTTCTTT
v_call: TRBV29-1
cdr3_length: 13
d_call: TRBD1
clone_size: -
j_call: TRBJ1-1

cdr3_aa: CASSLTSISETQYF
cdr3_nt: TGCGCCAGCAGCCTTACTAGCATCTCAGAGACCCAGTACTTC
v_call: TRBV4-1
cdr3_length: 14
d_call: -
clone_size: -
j_call: TRBJ2-5

cdr3_aa: CASSRRTGEGTGELFF
cdr3_nt: TGTGCCAGTAGTAGGCGGACAGGGGAAGGCACCGGGGAGCTGTTTTTT
v_call: TRBV19
cdr3_length: 16
d_call: TRBD1
clone_size: -
j_call: TRBJ2-2

cdr3_aa: CASSFGGRSVFIF
cdr3_nt: TGTGCCAGCAGTTTTGGAGGGAGGTCTGTTTTCATCTTC
v_call: TRBV28
cdr3_length: 13
d_call: -
clone_size: few
j_call: TRBJ2-1

cdr3_aa: CASSLQGTQPQHF
cdr3_nt: TGTGCCAGCAGCTTACAGGGGACCCAGCCCCAGCATTTT
v_call: TRBV5-6
cdr3_length: 13
d_call: TRBD1
clone_size: -
j_call: TRBJ1-5

cdr3_aa: CASRLTSGPSYEQYF
cdr3_nt: TGTGCCAGCCGACTGACTAGCGGGCCTTCCTACGAGCAGTACTTC
v_call: TRBV2
cdr3_length: 15
d_call: TRBD2
clone_size: -
j_call: TRBJ2-7

cdr3_aa: CASSYFGTSGNNEQFF
cdr3_nt: TGTGCCAGCAGTTACTTTGGGACTAGCGGAAACAATGAGCAGTTCTTC
v_call: TRBV6-5
cdr3_length: 16
d_call: TRBD2
clone_size: -
j_call: TRBJ2-1

cdr3_aa: CASSFQNNQPQHF
cdr3_nt: TGTGCCAGCAGCTTTCAGAACAATCAGCCCCAGCATTTT
v_call: TRBV7-2
cdr3_length: 13
d_call: -
clone_size: -
j_call: TRBJ1-5

cdr3_aa: CASSPVPTGELFF
cdr3_nt: TGTGCCAGCAGCCCCGTCCCCACCGGGGAGCTGTTTTTT
v_call: TRBV7-3
cdr3_length: 13
d_call: -
clone_size: -
j_call: TRBJ2-2

cdr3_aa: CASGLAAYNEQFF
cdr3_nt: TGTGCCAGCGGGCTAGCGGCCTACAATGAGCAGTTCTTC
v_call: TRBV7-2
cdr3_length: 13
d_call: TRBD2
clone_size: -
j_call: TRBJ2-1

cdr3_aa: CASSGGLAGGRGELFF
cdr3_nt: TGTGCCAGCAGTGGGGGACTAGCGGGAGGGCGCGGGGAGCTGTTTTTT
v_call: TRBV6-1
cdr3_length: 16
d_call: TRBD2
clone_size: -
j_call: TRBJ2-2

cdr3_aa: CASSYGEFYEQYF
cdr3_nt: TGTGCCAGCAGTTACGGGGAGTTCTACGAGCAGTACTTC
v_call: TRBV6-5
cdr3_length: 13
d_call: -
clone_size: -
j_call: TRBJ2-7

cdr3_aa: CASSWRELETQYF
cdr3_nt: TGTGCCAGCAGCTGGCGGGAGCTGGAGACCCAGTACTTC
v_call: TRBV27
cdr3_length: 13
d_call: TRBD2
clone_size: -
j_call: TRBJ2-5

cdr3_aa: CASSWSSGISYNEQFF
cdr3_nt: TGCGCCAGCAGCTGGAGTAGCGGGATCTCCTACAATGAGCAGTTCTTC
v_call: TRBV5-1
cdr3_length: 16
d_call: TRBD2
clone_size: -
j_call: TRBJ2-1

cdr3_aa: CASSRPTEESHEQYF
cdr3_nt: TGTGCCAGCTCACGACCGACAGAAGAGTCGCACGAGCAGTACTTC
v_call: TRBV18
cdr3_length: 15
d_call: -
clone_size: -
j_call: TRBJ2-7

cdr3_aa: CASSPGDRDTEAFF
cdr3_nt: TGTGCCAGCAGCCCGGGGGACAGGGACACTGAAGCTTTCTTT
v_call: TRBV5-4
cdr3_length: 14
d_call: TRBD1
clone_size: -
j_call: TRBJ1-1

cdr3_aa: CASRGDRAPHIQYF
cdr3_nt: TGTGCCAGCAGGGGGGACAGGGCCCCCCACATTCAGTACTTC
v_call: TRBV7-9
cdr3_length: 14
d_call: TRBD1
clone_size: -
j_call: TRBJ2-4

cdr3_aa: CASDPWETNNYGYTF
cdr3_nt: TGTGCCAGCGATCCCTGGGAGACCAATAACTATGGCTACACCTTC
v_call: TRBV5-8
cdr3_length: 15
d_call: -
clone_size: -
j_call: TRBJ1-2

cdr3_aa: CASSELGLLKGTEAFF
cdr3_nt: TGTGCCAGCAGTGAATTGGGACTCCTAAAGGGCACTGAAGCTTTCTTT
v_call: TRBV6-1
cdr3_length: 16
d_call: -
clone_size: -
j_call: TRBJ1-1

cdr3_aa: CASSPIWSGGDYGYTF
cdr3_nt: TGTGCCAGCTCACCCATATGGTCAGGGGGTGACTATGGCTACACCTTC
v_call: TRBV18
cdr3_length: 16
d_call: TRBD1
clone_size: -
j_call: TRBJ1-2

cdr3_aa: CASSRTTGGTDTQYF
cdr3_nt: TGTGCCAGCAGCCGAACGACAGGGGGCACAGATACGCAGTATTTT
v_call: TRBV11-1
cdr3_length: 15
d_call: TRBD1
clone_size: -
j_call: TRBJ2-3

cdr3_aa: CASTLNEARNEKLFF
cdr3_nt: TGCGCCAGCACCCTCAATGAGGCTAGAAATGAAAAACTGTTTTTT
v_call: TRBV5-1
cdr3_length: 15
d_call: -
clone_size: few
j_call: TRBJ1-4

cdr3_aa: CASSNPFRLAGGTSYNEQFF
cdr3_nt: TGTGCCAGTAGTAACCCTTTTAGGCTAGCGGGAGGGACTTCCTACAATGAGCAGTTCTTC
v_call: TRBV19
cdr3_length: 20
d_call: TRBD2
clone_size: -
j_call: TRBJ2-1

cdr3_aa: CASSLPFGGQETQYF
cdr3_nt: TGTGCCAGCAGCCTACCTTTCGGCGGACAAGAGACCCAGTACTTC
v_call: TRBV5-6
cdr3_length: 15
d_call: -
clone_size: -
j_call: TRBJ2-5

cdr3_aa: CASSFERRETQYF
cdr3_nt: TGTGCCAGCAGCTTTGAGCGTCGGGAGACCCAGTACTTC
v_call: TRBV7-2
cdr3_length: 13
d_call: -
clone_size: -
j_call: TRBJ2-5

cdr3_aa: CAWSVRTSVFNEQFF
cdr3_nt: TGTGCCTGGAGTGTAAGGACTAGCGTGTTCAATGAGCAGTTCTTC
v_call: TRBV30
cdr3_length: 15
d_call: TRBD2
clone_size: -
j_call: TRBJ2-1

cdr3_aa: CASSRSGFDYGYTF
cdr3_nt: TGTGCCAGCAGTCGGTCAGGGTTCGACTATGGCTACACCTTC
v_call: TRBV6-1
cdr3_length: 14
d_call: -
clone_size: -
j_call: TRBJ1-2

cdr3_aa: CSVREAGQGNTEAFF
cdr3_nt: TGCAGCGTCCGGGAGGCGGGACAGGGGAACACTGAAGCTTTCTTT
v_call: TRBV29-1
cdr3_length: 15
d_call: TRBD1
clone_size: few
j_call: TRBJ1-1

cdr3_aa: CASSEDLSGNTIYF
cdr3_nt: TGTGCCAGCAGTGAGGATCTCTCTGGAAACACCATATATTTT
v_call: TRBV5-8
cdr3_length: 14
d_call: -
clone_size: -
j_call: TRBJ1-3

cdr3_aa: CAWSLAGGPRNEQFF
cdr3_nt: TGTGCCTGGAGTCTAGCGGGAGGGCCGCGGAATGAGCAGTTCTTC
v_call: TRBV30
cdr3_length: 15
d_call: TRBD2
clone_size: -
j_call: TRBJ2-1

cdr3_aa: CAWSVQPLGNTIYF
cdr3_nt: TGTGCCTGGAGTGTACAGCCTCTCGGAAACACCATATATTTT
v_call: TRBV30
cdr3_length: 14
d_call: -
clone_size: -
j_call: TRBJ1-3